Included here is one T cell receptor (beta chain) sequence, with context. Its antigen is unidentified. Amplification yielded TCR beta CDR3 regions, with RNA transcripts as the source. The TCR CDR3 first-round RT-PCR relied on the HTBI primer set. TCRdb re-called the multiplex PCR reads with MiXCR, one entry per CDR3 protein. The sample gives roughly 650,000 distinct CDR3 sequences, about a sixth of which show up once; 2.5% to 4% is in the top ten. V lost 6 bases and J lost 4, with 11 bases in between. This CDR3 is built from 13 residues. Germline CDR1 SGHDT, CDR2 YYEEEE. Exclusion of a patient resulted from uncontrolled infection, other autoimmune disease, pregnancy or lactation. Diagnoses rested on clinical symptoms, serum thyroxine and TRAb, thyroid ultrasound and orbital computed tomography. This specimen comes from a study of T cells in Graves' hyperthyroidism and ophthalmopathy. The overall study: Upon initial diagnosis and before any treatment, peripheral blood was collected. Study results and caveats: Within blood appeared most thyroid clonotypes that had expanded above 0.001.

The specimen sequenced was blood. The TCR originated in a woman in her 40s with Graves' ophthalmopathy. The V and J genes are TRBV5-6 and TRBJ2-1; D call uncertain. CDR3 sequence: CASTYAAYNEQFF. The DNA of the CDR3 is TGTGCCAGCACATATGCCGCGTACAATGAGCAGTTCTTC.